A single sample is the source of the 16 T cell receptor beta chains below, sequenced in a study of cytomegalovirus exposure and HLA in healthy donors. PCR used 60 Vbeta primers and 13 Jbeta primers. Generated by immunoSEQ multiplex PCR, the TCRdb table keeps only in-frame clones and is missing some. The sample records 95,000 to 150,000 clones, 75% to 85% being singletons. Specimen: PBMCs. All receptors come from a woman aged 45-59 years in good health and CMV-seropositive.

This chain joins TRBV6-5 and TRBJ2-2; 8 nucleotides agree with TRBD1. The CDR3 has 14 residues. Looked up from germline, CDR1 is MNHEY and CDR2 is SVGAGI. Germline trimming cut 11 bases from V and 6 bases from J; bases unmatched to any gene: 11. CDR3: CASRTGPQAGELFF. DNA for the CDR3: TGTGCCTCCCGGACAGGGCCCCAAGCCGGGGAGCTGTTTTTT.

This chain connects TRBV5-6 to TRBJ2-5, with D possibly matching TRBD2 (5 bases). The end of the DNA fits TRBJ2-7 better, so the J call may be wrong. The germline V gene encodes CDR1 SGHDT and CDR2 YYEEEE. This CDR3 comprises 12 residues. The CDR3 region has the DNA TGTGCCAGCGGAGAGGGATCCTACGAGCAGTACTTC. Translation: CASGEGSYEQYF.

The chain links TRBV5-1 to TRBJ2-2; 9 bases match TRBD2. The CDR3 has 18 amino acids. V dropped 4 bases and J dropped 4; count of bases not matched to a gene: 14. Per the germline V gene, CDR1 is SGHRS and CDR2 is YFSETQ. CDR3 in amino acids: CASSEAPSGAPSTGELFF. The CDR3 DNA is TGCGCCAGCAGCGAGGCCCCTAGCGGGGCCCCCAGCACCGGGGAGCTGTTTTTT.

CDR3 DNA sequence: TGCGCCAGCATCCGACTAGCGGGGGGCAGCAATGAGCAGTTCTTC. Translated, it gives CASIRLAGGSNEQFF. The chain recombines TRBV5-1 with TRBJ2-1; 13 bases match TRBD2. The CDR3 extends over 15 amino acids. V was pared by 6 bases and J by 6 bases, with 6 bases of the junction left unmatched. CDR1 and CDR2 (germline): SGHRS, YFSETQ.

DNA of the CDR3: TGTGCCAGCTCCAGGGGATCATACGAGCAGTACTTC. Translation gives CASSRGSYEQYF. The chain carries TRBV6-6 and TRBJ2-7; possibly TRBD1 for D (6 bases). CDR3 length: 12 residues. Trimming took off 8 bases at V and 4 bases at J, with 12 bases between the two ends. Germline V gene sequence: CDR1 MNHNY, CDR2 SVGAGI (reference sequence).

This sequence joins TRBV7-2 and TRBJ2-5; 12 bases agree with TRBD2. Germline V lookup: CDR1 SGHTA, CDR2 FQGNSA. The CDR3 spans 17 residues. V shed 1 base, J shed 4 bases, and the junction held 7 bases outside the gene matches. DNA of the CDR3: TGTGCCAGCAGCTTAGGTTCTAGCGGGAGGGCCAGAGAGACCCAGTACTTC. This translates into CASSLGSSGRARETQYF. Variable domain in full (rest from reference TRBV7-2 and TRBJ2-5): GAGVSQSPSNKVTEKGKDVELRCDPISGHTALYWYRQSLGQGLEFLIYFQGNSAPDKSGLPSDRFSAERTGGSVSTLTIQRTQQEDSAVYLCASSLGSSGRARETQYFGPGTRLLVL.

The table lists this clone with a few counts. The chain is built from TRBV5-1 and TRBJ1-6; D ambiguous. V gave up 0 bases and J gave up 8 bases, with 12 bases separating them. The CDR3 sequence is 15 residues long. Per germline, CDR1 SGHRS and CDR2 YFSETQ. CDR3 in DNA: TGCGCCAGCAGCTTGGAGGCGGCCTGGGATTCACCCCTCCACTTT. Amino acid sequence: CASSLEAAWDSPLHF.

V is TRBV5-4 and J is TRBJ2-1; 10 nucleotides align to TRBD2. Trimming cost V 0 bases and J 8 bases; bases outside gene matches: 5. The CDR3 totals 15 residues. The germline V gene has CDR1 SGHNT and CDR2 YYREEE (reference sequence). The CDR3 bases are TGTGCCAGCAGCTTGGCGGGACTAGCGACGGATGAGCAGTTCTTC. Protein: CASSLAGLATDEQFF.

The genes are TRBV2 and TRBJ2-7, with D tentatively TRBD1 (5 bases). The CDR3 extends over 14 amino acids. From germline, CDR1 is SNHLY and CDR2 FYNNEI. V was trimmed by 2 bases and J by 2 bases, leaving 10 bases between them. CDR3 residues: CASSERGTAYEQYF. DNA of the CDR3: TGTGCCAGCAGTGAAAGGGGCACCGCCTACGAGCAGTACTTC.

J is TRBJ2-3 and V is TRBV7-6, with TRBD2 identical over 9 bases. Germline CDR1 and CDR2: SGHVS and FNYEAQ. The CDR3 consists of 14 residues. V shed 5 bases, J shed 3 bases, and the junction held 3 bases outside the gene matches. The CDR3 coding sequence is TGTGCCAGCAGCATGACTAGCGGTACAGATACGCAGTATTTT. Its protein is CASSMTSGTDTQYF.

This clone showed up just a few times. The chain recombines TRBV6-5 with TRBJ2-6; D gene unclear. The CDR3 runs to 16 residues. V lost 1 base to trimming and J lost 4 bases, with 11 bases between them. The germline CDR1 and CDR2 sequences are MNHEY and SVGAGI. The chain's CDR3 is CASSYLSGTGANVLTF. CDR3 coding DNA: TGTGCCAGCAGTTACTTATCGGGTACCGGGGCCAACGTCCTGACTTTC.

The chain carries TRBV19 and TRBJ2-1; 12 bases map to TRBD2. The CDR3 consists of 17 residues. The V segment lost 8 bases and the J segment 6 bases; nucleotides outside the gene matches: 14. CDR1 is LNHDA and CDR2 is SQIVND in the germline V gene (reference sequence). CDR3 amino acids: CASERGLTSGSVNEQFF. The CDR3 DNA follows: TGTGCCAGTGAGAGGGGACTGACTAGCGGGAGTGTCAATGAGCAGTTCTTC.

The genes are TRBV6-6 and TRBJ1-3, with 10 bases aligning to TRBD1. Trimming removed 4 bases from V and 4 bases from J; junction bases left unmatched: 4. The length of the CDR3 is 15 residues. In germline, CDR1 is MNHNY, CDR2 SVGAGI (reference sequence). The CDR3 sequence is CASSLDRGGGNTIYF. CDR3 in DNA: TGTGCCAGCAGTTTGGACAGGGGGGGAGGAAACACCATATATTTT.

In this sample, this clone turned up a few times. CDR3 coding DNA: TGTGCCAGCAGCCCCCAACTAGCGGGAGCCCACGAGCAGTACTTC. Its protein product is CASSPQLAGAHEQYF. The chain uses TRBV2 and TRBJ2-7; 11 bases map to TRBD2. Germline V CDR1 and CDR2: SNHLY, FYNNEI. Trimming at V came to 6 bases and at J to 5 bases, leaving 9 bases not matched to a gene. The CDR3 runs 15 residues.

The V call is TRBV6-1, the J call TRBJ1-6; 7 bases are shared with TRBD1. CDR3 length equals 16 residues. The V gene's germline CDR1 is MNHNS and CDR2 SASEGT. Germline trimming cut 2 bases from V and 9 bases from J; bases unmatched to any gene: 10. CDR3 in amino acids: CASSEPPGGAGSPLHF. Written as DNA, the CDR3 is TGTGCCAGCAGTGAACCCCCAGGGGGAGCCGGTTCACCCCTCCACTTT.

The chain carries TRBV4-2 and TRBJ1-2, with D perhaps TRBD1 (5 bases). V was cut by 1 base and J by 0 bases, with 9 bases left in between. Germline assignment: CDR1 LGHNA and CDR2 YNFKEQ. The CDR3 has 15 residues. This chain's CDR3 is CASSQGQGTNYGYTF. The CDR3 DNA reads TGTGCCAGCAGCCAAGGGCAGGGAACTAACTATGGCTACACCTTC.